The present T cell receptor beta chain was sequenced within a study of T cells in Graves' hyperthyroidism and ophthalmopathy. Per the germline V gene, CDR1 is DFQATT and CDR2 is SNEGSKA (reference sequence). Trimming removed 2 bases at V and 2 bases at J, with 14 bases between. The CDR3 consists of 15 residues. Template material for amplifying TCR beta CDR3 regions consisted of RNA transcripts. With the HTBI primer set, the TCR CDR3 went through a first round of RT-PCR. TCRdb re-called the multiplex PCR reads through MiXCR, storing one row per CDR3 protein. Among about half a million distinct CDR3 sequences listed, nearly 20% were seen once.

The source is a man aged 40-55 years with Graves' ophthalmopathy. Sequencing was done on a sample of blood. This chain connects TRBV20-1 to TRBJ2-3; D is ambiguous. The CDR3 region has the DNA TGCAGTGCTAGACTGGACGGTAAAATCACAGATACGCAGTATTTT. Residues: CSARLDGKITDTQYF.